These T cell receptor beta chains were read from a single sample in a study of T cells in Graves' hyperthyroidism and ophthalmopathy. TCRdb processed the multiplex PCR reads anew with MiXCR; each CDR3 protein has one entry. The sample has hundreds of thousands of distinct CDR3 sequences; over 12% are singletons. Sequenced material: blood. The receptors come from a man aged 18 to 29 with Graves' ophthalmopathy. The CDR3 runs from the conserved cysteine through the conserved F or W. D genes are given only for firm matches. A row's size may be missing; if present it is once, few, many or a size class.

abundance: many
v_gene: TRBV27
j_gene: TRBJ2-1
d_gene: .
CDR3nt: TGTGCCAGCAAAAAGGGACCTTGGACCCTTCACAATGAGCAGTTCTTC
CDR3aa: CASKKGPWTLHNEQFF

abundance: .
v_gene: TRBV10-1
j_gene: TRBJ2-7
d_gene: TRBD1
CDR3nt: TGCGCCAGCAGTGAGTCAACGGACAGGGTCGAGCAGTACTTC
CDR3aa: CASSESTDRVEQYF

abundance: many
v_gene: TRBV7-9
j_gene: TRBJ1-1
d_gene: TRBD1
CDR3nt: TGTGCCAGCAGCAGGACAGGGGACCCCGGCGGTCGCACTGAAGCTTTCTTT
CDR3aa: CASSRTGDPGGRTEAFF

abundance: once
v_gene: TRBV19
j_gene: TRBJ1-2
d_gene: .
CDR3nt: TGTGCCAGTAGTATATCCCCGGGGAGTATCCTCTATGGCTACACCTTC
CDR3aa: CASSISPGSILYGYTF

abundance: many
v_gene: TRBV5-1
j_gene: TRBJ2-7
d_gene: .
CDR3nt: TGCGCCAGCAGCTTGGCCGAGACCTACGAGCAGTACTTC
CDR3aa: CASSLAETYEQYF

abundance: .
v_gene: TRBV5-1
j_gene: TRBJ2-7
d_gene: .
CDR3nt: TGCGCCAGCAGCTCCGGGACGCCAGACAGCGAGCAGTACTTC
CDR3aa: CASSSGTPDSEQYF

abundance: many
v_gene: TRBV11-3
j_gene: TRBJ2-1
d_gene: .
CDR3nt: TGTGCCAGCAGTTCAGTAGCGAGCGCGTCCTACAATGAGCAGTTCTTC
CDR3aa: CASSSVASASYNEQFF

abundance: .
v_gene: TRBV4-3
j_gene: TRBJ1-2
d_gene: .
CDR3nt: TGCGCCAGCAGCCAAGGGGCGAGGGGAAGAAACGAGGGCTACACCTTC
CDR3aa: CASSQGARGRNEGYTF

abundance: many
v_gene: TRBV30
j_gene: TRBJ2-2
d_gene: .
CDR3nt: TGTGCCTGGAGGGATAAGAACAGGGTAGCCGGGGAGCTGTTTTTT
CDR3aa: CAWRDKNRVAGELFF

abundance: few
v_gene: TRBV11-2
j_gene: TRBJ2-2
d_gene: TRBD1
CDR3nt: TGTGCCAGCAGCTTAACCGGGACAGCTACCGGGGAGCTGTTTTTT
CDR3aa: CASSLTGTATGELFF

abundance: few
v_gene: TRBV11-3
j_gene: TRBJ2-3
d_gene: .
CDR3nt: TGTGCCAGCAGGAGCGTAAATACGCAGTATTTT
CDR3aa: CASRSVNTQYF

abundance: .
v_gene: TRBV6-1
j_gene: TRBJ2-1
d_gene: .
CDR3nt: TGTGCCAGCAGTGATGTGGGTGCGAGAGAGGCCTACAATGAGCAGTTCTTC
CDR3aa: CASSDVGAREAYNEQFF

abundance: few
v_gene: TRBV4-1
j_gene: TRBJ2-5
d_gene: .
CDR3nt: TGCGCCAGCAGCCAAGCAGGGTTAGAGACCCAGTACTTC
CDR3aa: CASSQAGLETQYF

abundance: many
v_gene: TRBV6-1
j_gene: TRBJ2-1
d_gene: .
CDR3nt: TGTGCCAGCAGTTACTTCGATGAGCAGTTCTTC
CDR3aa: CASSYFDEQFF

abundance: many
v_gene: TRBV10-3
j_gene: TRBJ2-1
d_gene: TRBD2
CDR3nt: TGTGCCATCGGATCCCGGACTAGCGGGGACAATGAGCAGTTCTTC
CDR3aa: CAIGSRTSGDNEQFF

abundance: .
v_gene: TRBV2
j_gene: TRBJ2-1
d_gene: TRBD1
CDR3nt: TGTGCCAGCAGCACAGGACAGGGTAGGCAGTTCTTC
CDR3aa: CASSTGQGRQFF

abundance: few
v_gene: TRBV7-9
j_gene: TRBJ2-3
d_gene: .
CDR3nt: TGTGCCAGCAGCGACATTCAGAGCCTACAGGCTCGGGATACGCAGTATTTT
CDR3aa: CASSDIQSLQARDTQYF

abundance: many
v_gene: TRBV20-1
j_gene: TRBJ2-1
d_gene: .
CDR3nt: TGCAGTGCTGGCCGGGGACTGGTCAATGAGCAGTTCTTC
CDR3aa: CSAGRGLVNEQFF

abundance: .
v_gene: TRBV9
j_gene: TRBJ2-1
d_gene: TRBD2
CDR3nt: TGTGCCAGCAGCACCGATAGCGGGAGGGGGGATGAGCAGTTCTTC
CDR3aa: CASSTDSGRGDEQFF

abundance: many
v_gene: TRBV29-1
j_gene: TRBJ1-1
d_gene: .
CDR3nt: TGCAGCGTTGATCCCACCGGGGGGGGAAGCGGGAACACTGAAGCTTTCTTT
CDR3aa: CSVDPTGGGSGNTEAFF

abundance: few
v_gene: TRBV27
j_gene: TRBJ1-2
d_gene: TRBD1
CDR3nt: TGTGCCAGCCCGGCGTGGGTGGACAGGGGTAGGGGCTACACCTTC
CDR3aa: CASPAWVDRGRGYTF

abundance: .
v_gene: TRBV30
j_gene: TRBJ1-5
d_gene: .
CDR3nt: TGTGCCTTCCTCGAGGCGGATAGCAATCAGCCCCAGCATTTT
CDR3aa: CAFLEADSNQPQHF

abundance: .
v_gene: TRBV6-1
j_gene: TRBJ1-5
d_gene: .
CDR3nt: TGTGCCAGCAGAGCCCTGAGCGATCAGCCCCAGCATTTT
CDR3aa: CASRALSDQPQHF

abundance: many
v_gene: TRBV3-1
j_gene: TRBJ2-3
d_gene: .
CDR3nt: TGTGCCAGCAGCCAGCACACAGATACGCAGTATTTT
CDR3aa: CASSQHTDTQYF

abundance: many
v_gene: TRBV6-4
j_gene: TRBJ2-1
d_gene: TRBD2
CDR3nt: TGTGCCAGCAGCCCTCGACTAGCGGGGGTGGATGAGCAGTTCTTC
CDR3aa: CASSPRLAGVDEQFF

abundance: few
v_gene: TRBV29-1
j_gene: TRBJ2-6
d_gene: .
CDR3nt: TGCAGCGTTGAAAACTCTGGGGCCAACGTCCTGACTTTC
CDR3aa: CSVENSGANVLTF

abundance: many
v_gene: TRBV5-1
j_gene: TRBJ1-4
d_gene: .
CDR3nt: TGCGCCAGCAGCTTGGCACCGGAGGAAAAACTGTTTTTT
CDR3aa: CASSLAPEEKLFF

abundance: many
v_gene: TRBV6-2/TRBV6-3
j_gene: TRBJ2-2
d_gene: .
CDR3nt: TGTGCCAGCAGTTATTTTGACGGGAACACCGGGGAGCTGTTTTTT
CDR3aa: CASSYFDGNTGELFF

abundance: many
v_gene: TRBV12-3/TRBV12-4
j_gene: TRBJ2-7
d_gene: .
CDR3nt: TGTGCCAGCAGTTTTGACGGTCCCTACCGCTGGGAGCAGTACTTC
CDR3aa: CASSFDGPYRWEQYF

abundance: many
v_gene: TRBV11-2
j_gene: TRBJ1-3
d_gene: TRBD1
CDR3nt: TGTGCCAGCAGCTTAGGGACAGGGACCTCTGGAAACACCATATATTTT
CDR3aa: CASSLGTGTSGNTIYF

abundance: many
v_gene: TRBV13
j_gene: TRBJ2-3
d_gene: .
CDR3nt: TGTGCCAGCAGCTCGACCGACTCACCCGATACGCAGTATTTT
CDR3aa: CASSSTDSPDTQYF

abundance: many
v_gene: TRBV27
j_gene: TRBJ2-5
d_gene: .
CDR3nt: TGTGCCAGCGGCCGGTTGTATGAAGAGACCCAGTACTTC
CDR3aa: CASGRLYEETQYF

abundance: many
v_gene: TRBV7-2
j_gene: TRBJ1-4
d_gene: .
CDR3nt: TGTGCCAGCAGTCCGGGGACATCCCGCGAAAAACTGTTTTTT
CDR3aa: CASSPGTSREKLFF

abundance: few
v_gene: TRBV13
j_gene: TRBJ1-3
d_gene: .
CDR3nt: TGTGCCAGCAGCTTAGGCATGGGGAATGGTGGAAACACCATATATTTT
CDR3aa: CASSLGMGNGGNTIYF

abundance: many
v_gene: TRBV27
j_gene: TRBJ2-1
d_gene: TRBD2
CDR3nt: TGTGCCAGCAGTTTATTGCTAGCGGGGGGGCAGGGAAATGAGCAGTTCTTC
CDR3aa: CASSLLLAGGQGNEQFF

abundance: few
v_gene: TRBV5-5
j_gene: TRBJ1-4
d_gene: .
CDR3nt: TGTGCCAGCAGCCGCCGATGGGACACCGATGAAAAACTGTTTTTT
CDR3aa: CASSRRWDTDEKLFF

abundance: few
v_gene: TRBV5-1
j_gene: TRBJ1-1
d_gene: .
CDR3nt: TGCGCCAGCAGCGTTGTGCGTAGGGGCGCTATCATTGGCACTGAAGCTTTCTTT
CDR3aa: CASSVVRRGAIIGTEAFF

abundance: .
v_gene: TRBV6-1
j_gene: TRBJ1-2
d_gene: TRBD1
CDR3nt: TGTGCCAGCGGTGAAGGACAGGGGGCCTTTTTCGGTGGCTACACCTTC
CDR3aa: CASGEGQGAFFGGYTF

abundance: many
v_gene: TRBV20-1
j_gene: TRBJ2-5
d_gene: .
CDR3nt: TGCAGTGCTAGAGCCTCAGGACGAGAGACCCAGTACTTC
CDR3aa: CSARASGRETQYF

abundance: few
v_gene: TRBV6-1
j_gene: TRBJ2-1
d_gene: .
CDR3nt: TGTGCCAGCAGTAGGACAGTCTTTAAGACATCCTACAATGAGCAGTTCTTC
CDR3aa: CASSRTVFKTSYNEQFF

abundance: many
v_gene: TRBV6-1
j_gene: TRBJ1-1
d_gene: .
CDR3nt: TGTGCCAGCAGTGAATATGTCGCAGGTAGAACTGAAGCTTTCTTT
CDR3aa: CASSEYVAGRTEAFF

abundance: many
v_gene: TRBV7-9
j_gene: TRBJ2-7
d_gene: TRBD1
CDR3nt: TGTGCCAGCAGCTTAGGCAGGGGGCCAGAGCAGTACTTC
CDR3aa: CASSLGRGPEQYF